The T cell receptor beta chain under discussion was sequenced for a study of blood T cell repertoires in COVID-19. Study background: Whether acute or convalescent, the COVID-19 samples came from the United States, Italy and Spain. PBMCs, B-cell-depleted T cells, or T cells provided the cDNA or gDNA that made up the material.

Authors' processing steps: Researchers report that nucleated cell counts were estimated from reference gene primer amplification. TCRdb keeps only in-frame clones here, not all; method: immunoSEQ multiplex PCR. The DNA gave D and trimming, while V, J and clone size come from that table. This repertoire shows under 300,000 clones, more than 70% found once; its top ten account for 0.9% to 1%. V was clipped by 2 bases and J by 4 bases; unmatched bases: 6. The CDR3 contains 15 residues. Germline lookup yields CDR1 LGHDT and CDR2 YNNKEL (reference sequence). This receptor was identified in a middle-aged woman who had recovered from COVID-19. V is TRBV3-1 (or the pseudogene TRBV3-2) and J is TRBJ1-2; 8 positions agree with TRBD1. Sequenced input: peripheral blood. CDR3 loop: CASSQQGAPGYGYTF. Written as DNA, the CDR3 is TGTGCCAGCAGCCAACAGGGGGCACCGGGCTATGGCTACACCTTC.